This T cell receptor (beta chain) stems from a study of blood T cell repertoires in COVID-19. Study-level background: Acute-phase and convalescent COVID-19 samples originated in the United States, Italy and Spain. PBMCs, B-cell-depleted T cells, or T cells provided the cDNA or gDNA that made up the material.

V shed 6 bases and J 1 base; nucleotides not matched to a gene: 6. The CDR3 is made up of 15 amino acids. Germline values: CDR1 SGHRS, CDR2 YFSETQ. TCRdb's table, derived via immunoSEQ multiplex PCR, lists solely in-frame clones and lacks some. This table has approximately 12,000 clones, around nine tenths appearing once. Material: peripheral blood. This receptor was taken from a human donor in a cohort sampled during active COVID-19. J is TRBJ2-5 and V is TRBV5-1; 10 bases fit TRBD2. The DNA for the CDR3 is TGCGCCAGCACCCTCTTAGCGGGGGGCCAAGAGACCCAGTACTTC. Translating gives CASTLLAGGQETQYF.